Here is one T cell receptor (beta chain) with its context. This clone turned up a few times. Its binding antigen is unknown. The sample holds no much larger clone one base away, and base qualities are not on file. At one collaborating source in Seattle, patients were enrolled during active infection and were followed longitudinally through the course of disease. Whole blood was collected in K2EDTA tubes by collaborating institutions according to the institutions' own protocols. For TCRbeta analysis, collaborators shipped samples as frozen whole blood, isolated PBMCs, or DNA extracted from either of those sample types. The immunoSEQ Assay, a bias-controlled multiplex PCR, was used to amplify TCRbeta CDR3 regions from genomic DNA. Per the original workflow: The number of nucleated cells in each sample was estimated by amplification of reference gene primers within the assay. To quantify the absolute abundance of each unique TCRbeta CDR3 rearrangement, sequence reads were collapsed and filtered. Productive Simpson clonality was computed per sample as the square root of Simpson's diversity index over productive rearrangements. The table was pulled from immuneACCESS by TCRdb, which kept in-frame rearrangements only. Such tables lose some clones; where checked, under half of the loss comes from unresolved V genes, and the rest has no known cause. V, J and clone size were drawn from that table, and D and trimming were deduced from the DNA. The sample includes roughly 110,000 clones, with about 85% observed a single time. The biggest ten clones account for about 5.5% of the sample.

The source of the sample is a study of blood T cell repertoires in COVID-19 (TCRdb year 2020). As for the study more broadly: Samples from collaborators originated in the United States, Italy and Spain and spanned both the acute and convalescent phases of COVID-19. The material from the prospective study consisted of cDNA or gDNA derived from T cells, B-cell-depleted T cells, or PBMCs. The dataset comprised deeply sampled blood TCRbeta repertoires from subjects exposed to, actively infected with, or recovered from COVID-19. The repertoires were made available in a free public database intended to serve as a resource for research on the immune response to SARS-CoV-2. Samples came from the ongoing ImmuneRACE study (first 160 participants) plus 1,254 subjects from 6 global collaborators. Nearly every sample came with metadata listing a de-identified subject ID, COVID-19 status, age in years and sex. HLA class I and class II types, where available, came from metadata supplied by the sample provider rather than from assay-based typing. The paper's findings and limits, for the study overall: The quantity of clinical and demographic metadata differed by source and by participant and was supplied without curation.

The CDR3 runs 14 residues from the cysteine to the phenylalanine. Only the CDR3 DNA is retained, 42 bases long and in frame from the first base. V is pared back by 2 bases and J by 4 bases, with 13 bases lying between the germline termini. In the germline V gene, CDR1 corresponds to SGHRS and CDR2 to YFSETQ. This receptor was identified in an older woman with COVID-19, enrolled during active disease. The source material was peripheral blood. Recombination joined TRBV5-1 with TRBJ2-7; a confident D gene designation cannot be given. The bases are TGCGCCAGCAGCTTAATCGACTTCAGTTACGAGCAGTACTTC. Its product reads: CASSLIDFSYEQYF. With the portions outside the CDR3 filled from the reference TRBV5-1 and TRBJ2-7 genes, the complete variable region becomes KAGVTQTPRYLIKTRGQQVTLSCSPISGHRSVSWYQQTPGQGLQFLFEYFSETQRNKGNFPGRFSGRQFSNSRSEMNVSTLELGDSALYLCASSLIDFSYEQYFGPGTRLTVT.